The clone carrying this TCR beta chain was picked up many times. This record comes from a study of spatial heterogeneity in lung cancer. The CDR3 is made up of 14 amino acids. Trimming took 4 bases from V and 5 from J, leaving 11 bases between them. Germline loops: CDR1 MNHEY, CDR2 SMNVEV (reference sequence). TCRdb fed the 5' RACE reads into MiXCR, producing one record per CDR3 protein. Of 50,000 to 65,000 distinct CDR3 sequences in the sample, 7.5% to 8.5% were seen once. Indicated time point: sample taken at primary tumor resection. Extraction of whole RNA from tumor, nontumor lung or frozen PBMC preceded unsorted sequencing.

Sequences were derived from PBMCs, sampled at surgery. This clonotype was obtained from a female donor with early-stage non-small cell lung cancer. The chain carries TRBV27 and TRBJ1-4, with D perhaps matching TRBD1 (5 bases). CDR3 bases: TGTGCCAGCAGTTGGGACCGAAAAAATGAAAAACTGTTTTTT. It yields the protein CASSWDRKNEKLFF.